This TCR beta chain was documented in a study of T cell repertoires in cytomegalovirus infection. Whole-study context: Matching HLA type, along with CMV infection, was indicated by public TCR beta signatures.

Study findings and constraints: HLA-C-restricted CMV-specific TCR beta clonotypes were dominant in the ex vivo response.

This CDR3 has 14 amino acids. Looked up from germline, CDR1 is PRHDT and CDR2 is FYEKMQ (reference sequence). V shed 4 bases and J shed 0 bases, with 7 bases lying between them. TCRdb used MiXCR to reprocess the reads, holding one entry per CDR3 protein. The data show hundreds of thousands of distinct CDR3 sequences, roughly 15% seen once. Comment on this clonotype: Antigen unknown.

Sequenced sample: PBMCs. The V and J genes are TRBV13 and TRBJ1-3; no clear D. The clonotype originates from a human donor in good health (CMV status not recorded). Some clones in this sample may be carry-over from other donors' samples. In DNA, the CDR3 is TGTGCCAGCAGCTCTCGTAGCTCTGGAAACACCATATATTTT. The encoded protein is CASSSRSSGNTIYF.